This TCR beta chain stems from a study of blood T cell repertoires in COVID-19. About the research overall: COVID-19 samples collected from the United States, Italy and Spain covered acute and convalescent phases. In each case, the material was cDNA or gDNA derived from T cells, B-cell-depleted T cells, or PBMCs.

This CDR3 comprises 12 residues. V was shortened by 6 bases and J by 1 base, with 5 bases between the two germline ends. In the study's own analysis: Amplifying reference gene primers gave estimates of nucleated cell counts. Some clones are missing from TCRdb's copy, which holds only in-frame ones; the method was immunoSEQ multiplex PCR. Clonal size and the V and J genes are those of that table, whereas D and trimming came from the DNA. The table lists around 65,000 clones, 65% to 85% of them singletons. Sample: peripheral blood. The chain is built from TRBV12-3 or TRBV12-4 and TRBJ2-3, with D maybe TRBD2 (5 bases). This TCR came from a human donor in a cohort sampled during active COVID-19. The CDR3 spells CASSGGTDTQYF. As DNA, the CDR3 is TGTGCCAGCAGCGGGGGCACAGATACGCAGTATTTT.